This TCR beta chain was recorded in a study of shared T cell receptors in the human thymus. Sequencing was performed with immunoSEQ multiplex PCR; in TCRdb, only in-frame clones are kept and a portion is missing. The profile shows 720,000 or so clones, roughly 85% of them singletons. Per the germline V gene, CDR1 is DFQATT and CDR2 is SNEGSKA (reference sequence). The CDR3 contains 11 residues. The same sample was also studied in work on human thymus T cells. As that report states: During corrective heart surgery, resections were taken, and the thymus tissue came from them. In unrelated individuals, thymic repertoires overlapped highly, according to related research.

Sequenced material: thymocytes. The chain combines TRBV20-1 with TRBJ1-2; D remains ambiguous. The receptor's source is a girl under three years old with a congenital heart defect. CDR3: CTPSPSDGYTF. CDR3 bases: TGCACCCCCTCCCCCTCCGATGGCTACACCTTC.